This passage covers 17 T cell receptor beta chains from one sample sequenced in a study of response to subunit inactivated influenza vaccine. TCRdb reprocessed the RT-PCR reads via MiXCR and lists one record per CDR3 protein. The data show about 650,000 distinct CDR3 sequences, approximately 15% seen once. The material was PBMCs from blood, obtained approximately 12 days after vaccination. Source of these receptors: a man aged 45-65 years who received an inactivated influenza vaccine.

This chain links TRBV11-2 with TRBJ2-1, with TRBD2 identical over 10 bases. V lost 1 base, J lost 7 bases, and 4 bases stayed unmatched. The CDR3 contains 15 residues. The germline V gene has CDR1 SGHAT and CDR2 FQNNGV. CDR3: CASSLVLAGDNEQFF. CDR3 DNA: TGTGCCAGCAGCTTAGTCCTAGCGGGGGATAATGAGCAGTTCTTC.

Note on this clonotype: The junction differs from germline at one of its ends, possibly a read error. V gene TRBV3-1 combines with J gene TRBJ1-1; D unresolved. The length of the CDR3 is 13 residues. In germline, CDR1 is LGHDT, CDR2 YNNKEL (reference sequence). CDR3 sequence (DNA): TGTGCCAGCAGCAAAGACCCCGACGATGAAGCTTTCTTT. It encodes CASSKDPDDEAFF.

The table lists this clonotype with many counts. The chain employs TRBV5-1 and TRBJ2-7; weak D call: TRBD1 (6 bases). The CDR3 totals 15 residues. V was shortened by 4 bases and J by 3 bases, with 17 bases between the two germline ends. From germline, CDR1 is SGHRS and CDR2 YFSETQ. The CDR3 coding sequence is TGCGCCAGCAGCCCGCAGGGGCTAGACATCTACGAGCAGTACTTC. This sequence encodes CASSPQGLDIYEQYF. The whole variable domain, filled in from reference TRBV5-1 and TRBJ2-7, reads KAGVTQTPRYLIKTRGQQVTLSCSPISGHRSVSWYQQTPGQGLQFLFEYFSETQRNKGNFPGRFSGRQFSNSRSEMNVSTLELGDSALYLCASSPQGLDIYEQYFGPGTRLTVT.

The CDR3: CATSDPGQEEETQYF. The CDR3 DNA reads as TGTGCCACCAGTGATCCTGGACAGGAAGAAGAGACCCAGTACTTC. The V call is TRBV24-1, the J call TRBJ2-5; 7 nucleotides line up with TRBD1. The V and J ends lost 3 bases and 3 bases, in that order; junction bases with no gene match: 6. The germline CDR1 and CDR2 sequences are KGHDR and SFDVKD. The CDR3 is made up of 15 amino acids.

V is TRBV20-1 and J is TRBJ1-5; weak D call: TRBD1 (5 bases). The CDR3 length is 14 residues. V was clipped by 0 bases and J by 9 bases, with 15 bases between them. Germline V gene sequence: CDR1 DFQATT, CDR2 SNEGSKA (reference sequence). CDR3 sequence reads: CSARDGGESRPQHF. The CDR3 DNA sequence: TGCAGTGCTAGAGATGGGGGAGAGTCTCGGCCCCAGCATTTT.

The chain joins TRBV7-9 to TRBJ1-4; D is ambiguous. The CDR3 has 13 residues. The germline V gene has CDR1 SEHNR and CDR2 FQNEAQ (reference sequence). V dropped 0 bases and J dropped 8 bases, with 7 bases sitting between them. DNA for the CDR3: TGTGCCAGCAGCTTAGCTTTGGGAGAAAAACTGTTTTTT. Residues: CASSLALGEKLFF.

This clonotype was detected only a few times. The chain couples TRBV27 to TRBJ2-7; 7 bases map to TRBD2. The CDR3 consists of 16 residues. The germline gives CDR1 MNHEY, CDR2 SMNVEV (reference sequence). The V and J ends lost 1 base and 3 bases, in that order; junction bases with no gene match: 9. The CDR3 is CASSLFPRLAVYEQYF. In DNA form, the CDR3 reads TGTGCCAGCAGTTTATTTCCCCGGCTAGCGGTCTACGAGCAGTACTTC.

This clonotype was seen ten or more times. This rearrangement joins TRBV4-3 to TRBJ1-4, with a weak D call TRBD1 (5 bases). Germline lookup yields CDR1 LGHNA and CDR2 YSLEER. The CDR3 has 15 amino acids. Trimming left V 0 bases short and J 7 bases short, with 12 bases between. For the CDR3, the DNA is TGCGCCAGCAGCCAAGATGGCCGGGGGAGTGAAAAACTGTTTTTT. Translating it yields CASSQDGRGSEKLFF.

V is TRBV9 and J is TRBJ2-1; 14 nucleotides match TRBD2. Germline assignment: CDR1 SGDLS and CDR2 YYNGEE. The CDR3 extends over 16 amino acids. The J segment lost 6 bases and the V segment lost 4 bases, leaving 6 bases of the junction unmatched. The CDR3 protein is CASSIGTSGSFNEQFF. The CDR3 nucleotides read TGTGCCAGCAGCATTGGGACTAGCGGGAGCTTCAATGAGCAGTTCTTC.

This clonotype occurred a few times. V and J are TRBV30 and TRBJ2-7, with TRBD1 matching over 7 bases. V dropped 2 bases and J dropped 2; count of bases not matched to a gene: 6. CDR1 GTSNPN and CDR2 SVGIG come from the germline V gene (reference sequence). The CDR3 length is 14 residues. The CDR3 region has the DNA TGTGCCTGGAGTCGACGACAGGGTACCTACGAGCAGTACTTC. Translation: CAWSRRQGTYEQYF.

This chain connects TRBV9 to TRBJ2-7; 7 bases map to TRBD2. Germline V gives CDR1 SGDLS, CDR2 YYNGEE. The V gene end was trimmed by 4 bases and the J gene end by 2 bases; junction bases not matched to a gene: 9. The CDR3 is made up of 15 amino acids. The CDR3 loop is CASSPSGRSTYEQYF. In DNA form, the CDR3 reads TGTGCCAGCAGCCCCTCCGGGAGGTCTACCTACGAGCAGTACTTC.

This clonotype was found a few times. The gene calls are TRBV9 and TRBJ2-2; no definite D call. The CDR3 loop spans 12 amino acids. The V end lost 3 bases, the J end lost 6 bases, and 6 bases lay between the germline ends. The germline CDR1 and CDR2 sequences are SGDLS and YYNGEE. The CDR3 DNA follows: TGTGCCAGCAGCGGGGCGTCCGGGGAGCTGTTTTTT. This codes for CASSGASGELFF.

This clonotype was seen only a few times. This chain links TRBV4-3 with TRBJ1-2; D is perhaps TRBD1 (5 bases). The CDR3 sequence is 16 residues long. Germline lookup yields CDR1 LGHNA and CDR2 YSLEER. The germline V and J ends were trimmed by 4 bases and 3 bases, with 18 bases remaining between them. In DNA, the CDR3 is TGCGCCAGCAGCCGAGCGGCGGGACGGTGGGACTATGGCTACACCTTC. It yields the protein CASSRAAGRWDYGYTF.

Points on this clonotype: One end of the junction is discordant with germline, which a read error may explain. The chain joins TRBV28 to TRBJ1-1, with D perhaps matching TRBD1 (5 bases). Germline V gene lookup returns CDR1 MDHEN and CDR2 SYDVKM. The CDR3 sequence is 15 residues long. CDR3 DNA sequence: TGTGCCAGCAGTCCGTCCGGGACGGAGAACATTGAAGCTTTCTTT. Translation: CASSPSGTENIEAFF. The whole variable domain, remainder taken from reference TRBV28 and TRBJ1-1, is DVKVTQSSRYLVKRTGEKVFLECVQDMDHENMFWYRQDPGLGLRLIYFSYDVKMKEKGDIPEGYSVSREKKERFSLILESASTNQTSMYLCASSPSGTENIEAFFGQGTRLTVV.

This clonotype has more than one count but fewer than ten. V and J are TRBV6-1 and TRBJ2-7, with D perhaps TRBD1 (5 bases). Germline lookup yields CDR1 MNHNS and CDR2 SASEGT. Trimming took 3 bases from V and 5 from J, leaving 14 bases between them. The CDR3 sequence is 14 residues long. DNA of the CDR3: TGTGCCAGCAGTGATTTGGTCCTAGGGGACGAGCAGTACTTC. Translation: CASSDLVLGDEQYF.

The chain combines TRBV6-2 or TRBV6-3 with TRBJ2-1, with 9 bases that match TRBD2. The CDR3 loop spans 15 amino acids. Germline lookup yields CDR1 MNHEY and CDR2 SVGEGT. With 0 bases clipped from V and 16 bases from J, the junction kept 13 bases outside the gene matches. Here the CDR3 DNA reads TGTGCCAGCAGTTACTCGATAGGTCTAGCGGGACTCTTTTTCTTC. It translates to CASSYSIGLAGLFFF.

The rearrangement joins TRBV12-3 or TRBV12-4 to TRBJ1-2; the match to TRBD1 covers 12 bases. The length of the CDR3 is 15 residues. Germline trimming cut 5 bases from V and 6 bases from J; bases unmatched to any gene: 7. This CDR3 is CASSPGDRGQDGYTF. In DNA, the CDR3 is TGTGCCAGCAGTCCCGGGGACAGGGGGCAGGATGGCTACACCTTC.